This T cell receptor beta chain was found in a study of long-term antiretroviral therapy in people with HIV. From germline, CDR1 is MNHEY and CDR2 SMNVEV (reference sequence). With V trimmed by 2 bases and J by 10 bases, 13 bases remained unmatched. The CDR3 covers 17 residues. Survey level was the resolution at which the v3.0 immunoSEQ assay ran. Using immunoSEQ multiplex PCR, the repertoire was profiled, and TCRdb retains in-frame clones only, with some absent. The table includes around 12,000 clones, 80% to 85% detected once. Samples held roughly 0.85-11 million cryopreserved PBMC, and DNA extraction followed.

The sequenced sample was unsorted PBMCs, obtained 1.2 years after starting antiretroviral therapy. This clonotype was sampled from a middle-aged man with HIV. This chain joins TRBV27 and TRBJ1-6, with TRBD1 matching over 8 bases. The CDR3, as DNA: TGTGCCAGCAGTTTAATCCTAGGAGGACAGGGTATATCACCCCTCCACTTT. Encoded protein: CASSLILGGQGISPLHF.